This is a list of T cell receptor beta chains from one sample in a study of T cells in Graves' hyperthyroidism and ophthalmopathy. In TCRdb, the multiplex PCR reads were re-called with MiXCR into one record per CDR3 protein. Of approximately 600,000 distinct CDR3 sequences listed, more than 20% are singletons. Sequenced sample: blood. These receptors were collected from a man aged 25-45 years with Graves' ophthalmopathy. Each CDR3 is given with its conserved first and last residue. The D gene is left open where the match is weak. Not every row has a clone size; where given, it reads once, few, many or a size class.

v_call	clone_size	j_call	d_call	cdr3_nt	cdr3_aa
TRBV6-1	-	TRBJ2-5	-	TGTGCCAGCAGTGAAGCGCAGGGCACTACGGGGGTTGGAGAGACCCAGTACTTC	CASSEAQGTTGVGETQYF
TRBV30	once	TRBJ2-1	-	TGTGCCTGGAGTGCGGCCATCAATGAGCAGTTCTTC	CAWSAAINEQFF
TRBV5-1	many	TRBJ2-7	TRBD2	TGCGCCAGCAGCGACCCGGGGAGGGAAGATGGCGAGCAGTACTTC	CASSDPGREDGEQYF
TRBV29-1	few	TRBJ2-7	TRBD2	TGCAGCGTTGTGGCGGGGGCCTACGAGCAGTACTTC	CSVVAGAYEQYF
TRBV24-1	few	TRBJ2-5	TRBD1	TGTGCCACCAGTGATTTGTCGGGACAGGGTTTGGAGACCCAGTACTTC	CATSDLSGQGLETQYF
TRBV9	-	TRBJ1-3	-	TGTGCCAGCAGCTCTGATTCACAGGTACACTCTGGAAACACCATATATTTT	CASSSDSQVHSGNTIYF
TRBV3-1	few	TRBJ1-2	-	TGTGCCAGCAGCCAAGAAGGTGGGGCCGGCAGCTACACCTTC	CASSQEGGAGSYTF
TRBV28	many	TRBJ2-3	-	TGTGCCAGCAGTTTAAAGGTTCAGGACACAGATACGCAGTATTTT	CASSLKVQDTDTQYF
TRBV11-2	many	TRBJ2-1	TRBD2	TGTGCCAGCAGCTTTAGCGGGAGAGGGTACAATGAGCAGTTCTTC	CASSFSGRGYNEQFF
TRBV5-6	-	TRBJ1-5	-	TGTGCCAGCAGCCACTCCCCTATGAGCAATCAGCCCCAGCATTTT	CASSHSPMSNQPQHF
TRBV6-2/TRBV6-3	-	TRBJ2-1	-	TGTGCCAGCAGTAGACAGGATCCCCACAATGAGCAGTTCTTC	CASSRQDPHNEQFF
TRBV10-2	-	TRBJ1-1	TRBD1	TGCGCCAGCAGGCTCCCAGGGGGCACTGAAGCTTTCTTT	CASRLPGGTEAFF
TRBV27	many	TRBJ2-1	TRBD2	TGTGCCAGCGGGACTAGCGGGTCAGGGGCCAATGAGCAGTTCTTC	CASGTSGSGANEQFF
TRBV10-3	-	TRBJ2-5	TRBD2	TGTGCCATCGCTACTAGCGGGAGCTTGGAGACCCAGTACTTC	CAIATSGSLETQYF
TRBV12-3/TRBV12-4	many	TRBJ2-1	-	TGTGCCAGCACCCCCCCAGGGGAAGCCTACAATGAGCAGTTCTTC	CASTPPGEAYNEQFF
TRBV28	many	TRBJ2-3	TRBD1	TGTGCCAGCAGTTCCGGGACAGCCGGCACAGATACGCAGTATTTT	CASSSGTAGTDTQYF
TRBV5-1	few	TRBJ2-4	-	TGCGCCAGCAGCAGCCCAGGTACAGCCAAAAACATTCAGTACTTC	CASSSPGTAKNIQYF
TRBV7-9	few	TRBJ2-7	-	TGTACCAGCAGCTTAGACTCGATCTACGAGCAGTACTTC	CTSSLDSIYEQYF
TRBV27	few	TRBJ1-6	-	TGTGCCAGCAGTTTTGGCAGAGGGGCACCCCTCCACTTT	CASSFGRGAPLHF
TRBV28	few	TRBJ1-1	TRBD1	TGTGCCAGCAGTTTTCCGGGACAGGCCCTCAAAGCTTTCTTT	CASSFPGQALKAFF
TRBV29-1	-	TRBJ1-2	-	TGCAGCGTTGAACTTCGGTCCTATGGCTACACCTTC	CSVELRSYGYTF
TRBV7-8	-	TRBJ1-3	-	TGTGCCAGCAGCTTAAAGAGGTGGGGGGCGACTGGAAACACCATATATTTT	CASSLKRWGATGNTIYF
TRBV6-1	-	TRBJ2-2	-	TGTGCCAGCAGTGAAGAAAGGGTGTCCGGGGAGCTGTTTTTT	CASSEERVSGELFF
TRBV27	-	TRBJ2-2	TRBD2	TGTGCCAGCAGGGTAGCGGGGGGGAACACCGGGGAGCTGTTTTTT	CASRVAGGNTGELFF
TRBV20-1	-	TRBJ2-2	-	TGCAGTGCGCGGCCCCAGGGGTTGAACACCGGGGAGCTGTTTTTT	CSARPQGLNTGELFF
TRBV6-2/TRBV6-3	-	TRBJ1-5	-	TGTGCCAGCAGGGACAATCGCAGACAGCCCCAGCATTTT	CASRDNRRQPQHF
TRBV28	many	TRBJ2-4	TRBD1	TGTGCCAGCAGTCCCGGGACAGGGCTAGCCAAAAACATTCAGTACTTC	CASSPGTGLAKNIQYF
TRBV14	-	TRBJ1-2	-	TGTGCCAGCCCTCACAGTGGCAGGGCCTGGTATGGCTACACCTTC	CASPHSGRAWYGYTF
TRBV28	-	TRBJ1-6	-	TGTGCCAGCAGTTTTACGCAGTATAATTCACCCCTCCACTTT	CASSFTQYNSPLHF
TRBV2	many	TRBJ1-1	-	TGTGCCAGCAGTGTTAGACTTAACACTGAAGCTTTCTTT	CASSVRLNTEAFF
TRBV5-1	few	TRBJ2-1	-	TGCGCCAGCAGCTTGGGGGCGGATTCCTACAATGAGCAGTTCTTC	CASSLGADSYNEQFF
TRBV7-3	few	TRBJ2-7	TRBD2	TGTGCCAGCAGCTTAACCGGGAGGGCCAACCACGAGCAGTACTTC	CASSLTGRANHEQYF
TRBV15	few	TRBJ1-6	-	TGTGCCACCAGCAGATACCCGGGACGTTATAATTCACCCCTCCACTTT	CATSRYPGRYNSPLHF
TRBV4-2	-	TRBJ2-3	-	TGTGCCAGCAGCCAAGATCAGGGCGCAGATACGCAGTATTTT	CASSQDQGADTQYF
TRBV24-1	-	TRBJ1-5	TRBD1	TGTGCCACCAGTGCCGGGACAGGTCAGCCCCAGCATTTT	CATSAGTGQPQHF
TRBV12-3/TRBV12-4	many	TRBJ2-5	TRBD2	TGTGCCAGCAGTCGACTAGCGGGAGTCTTAGAGACCCAGTACTTC	CASSRLAGVLETQYF
TRBV11-2	few	TRBJ2-1	TRBD1	TGTGCCAGCAGCTTAGGACAGGGTAGTTTTAATGAGCAGTTCTTC	CASSLGQGSFNEQFF
TRBV28	-	TRBJ2-2	-	TGTGCCAGCAGAGGTCAGGGGCATAAGTCCGGGGAGCTGTTTTTT	CASRGQGHKSGELFF
TRBV19	-	TRBJ2-5	TRBD2	TGTGCCAGTAGTGGGACTAGCGGGAGGGCAGGGGAGACCCAGTACTTC	CASSGTSGRAGETQYF
TRBV28	many	TRBJ1-5	TRBD1	TGTGCCAGCAGTCTAGTCGACAGGGCGCAGCCCCAGCATTTT	CASSLVDRAQPQHF
TRBV5-1	-	TRBJ2-5	-	TGCGCCAGCAGCTTGGAAGCAGGGGAAGAGACCCAGTACTTC	CASSLEAGEETQYF
TRBV28	-	TRBJ2-1	TRBD2	TGTGCCAGCAGCGCGGGGGAGCCCGAAGATGAGCAGTTCTTC	CASSAGEPEDEQFF
TRBV20-1	few	TRBJ2-7	TRBD2	TGCAGTGCACCTAGCGGGAGCTCCTACGAGCAGTACTTC	CSAPSGSSYEQYF
TRBV30	many	TRBJ2-2	-	TGTGCCTGGAGTCCCGGAGGGTTGGCGAACACCGGGGAGCTGTTTTTT	CAWSPGGLANTGELFF
TRBV19	once	TRBJ2-7	TRBD2	TGTGCCACCTCCACCGGCGGGAGGGCCTACGAGCAGTACTTC	CATSTGGRAYEQYF
TRBV2	few	TRBJ2-5	-	TGTGCCAGCAGCCCAGCGACTACTATGGCCCAGTACTTC	CASSPATTMAQYF
TRBV16	many	TRBJ2-1	-	TGTGCCAGCAGCCACCGGGACAAAGGGTACGGTGAGCAGTTCTTC	CASSHRDKGYGEQFF
TRBV28	once	TRBJ2-1	-	TGTGCCAGCGCGGATCGGAACTACAATGAGCAGTTCTTC	CASADRNYNEQFF
TRBV7-2	few	TRBJ2-1	TRBD2	TGTGCCAGCAGTTCGGGACTAGCGGCCGATGAGCAGTTCTTC	CASSSGLAADEQFF
TRBV13	few	TRBJ2-2	TRBD2	TGTGCCAGCAGCTCCAGACTAGCCGGACGGAACACCGGGGAGCTGTTTTTT	CASSSRLAGRNTGELFF
TRBV10-3	-	TRBJ1-3	-	TGTGCCATCGAGGAGGGCTCTGGAAACACCATATATTTT	CAIEEGSGNTIYF
TRBV20-1	-	TRBJ1-5	-	TGCAGTGCTAGACATCCCCGGGGCAACAATCAGCCCCAGCATTTT	CSARHPRGNNQPQHF